The next 5 T cell receptor beta chains were all read from a single sample in a study of blood T cell repertoires in COVID-19. The repertoire was sequenced with immunoSEQ multiplex PCR; TCRdb's copy has only in-frame clones and lacks some. The table has around 190,000 clones, 79% seen once. The specimen was peripheral blood. These TCRs come from a woman aged 40 to 50 with COVID-19, enrolled during active disease.

This chain joins TRBV5-1 and TRBJ2-1; 7 nucleotides agree with TRBD2. The CDR3 runs 11 residues. Germline V gives CDR1 SGHRS, CDR2 YFSETQ. Unmatched junction bases numbered 5, after V lost 7 bases and J lost 10 bases. The DNA of the CDR3 is TGCGCCAGCGCGCGGGAGTTGGAGCAGTTCTTC. It is translated as CASARELEQFF.

The chain links TRBV5-1 to TRBJ1-2; a possible D gene is TRBD1 (5 bases). V dropped 0 bases and J dropped 3 bases, with 12 bases sitting between them. This CDR3 contains 15 residues. The germline V gene encodes CDR1 SGHRS and CDR2 YFSETQ. DNA of the CDR3: TGCGCCAGCAGCTTGGAGTCGGGGGGATACTATGGCTACACCTTC. The encoded protein is CASSLESGGYYGYTF.

The chain combines TRBV2 with TRBJ1-5; D call uncertain. The ends were cut back, 7 bases at V and 1 base at J, with 5 bases in the middle. Germline values: CDR1 SNHLY, CDR2 FYNNEI. This CDR3 contains 12 residues. DNA for the CDR3: TGTGCCAGCACGGGAAGCAATCAGCCCCAGCATTTT. Amino acids: CASTGSNQPQHF.

V and J are TRBV20-1 and TRBJ2-7, with D maybe TRBD1 (5 bases). V dropped 5 bases and J dropped 4 bases, with 9 bases sitting between them. There are 11 residues in the CDR3. Germline-derived CDR1 and CDR2 are DFQATT and SNEGSKA (reference sequence). CDR3 coding DNA: TGCAGTGCTCCAGACAGATACGAGCAGTACTTC. Its protein product is CSAPDRYEQYF.

This chain uses TRBV7-9 with TRBJ1-2; tentatively, D is TRBD1 (5 bases). Germline V CDR1 and CDR2: SEHNR, FQNEAQ (reference sequence). V lost 5 bases and J 4 bases, leaving 20 bases between the germline ends. The CDR3 covers 16 residues. The CDR3 sequence: CASSHQNLQGGYGYTF. In DNA form, the CDR3 reads TGTGCCAGCAGCCACCAGAATTTGCAGGGAGGCTATGGCTACACCTTC.